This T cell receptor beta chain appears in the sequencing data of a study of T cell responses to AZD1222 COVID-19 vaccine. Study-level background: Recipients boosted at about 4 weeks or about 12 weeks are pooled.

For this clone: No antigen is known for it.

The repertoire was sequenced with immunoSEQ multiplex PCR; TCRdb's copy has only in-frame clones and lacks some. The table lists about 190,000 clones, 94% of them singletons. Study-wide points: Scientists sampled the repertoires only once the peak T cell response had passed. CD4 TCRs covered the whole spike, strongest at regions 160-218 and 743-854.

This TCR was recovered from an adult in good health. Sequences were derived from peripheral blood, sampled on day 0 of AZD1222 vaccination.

The CDR3 nucleotides are TGTGCCAGCAGTTTATCGGTCAGCCCCCTCTCCTACGAGCAGTACTTC. Translation gives CASSLSVSPLSYEQYF. The chain employs TRBV27 and TRBJ2-7; D is ambiguous. The CDR3 consists of 16 residues. V was trimmed by 0 bases and J by 0 bases, leaving 12 bases between them. Germline-derived CDR1 and CDR2 are MNHEY and SMNVEV (reference sequence).